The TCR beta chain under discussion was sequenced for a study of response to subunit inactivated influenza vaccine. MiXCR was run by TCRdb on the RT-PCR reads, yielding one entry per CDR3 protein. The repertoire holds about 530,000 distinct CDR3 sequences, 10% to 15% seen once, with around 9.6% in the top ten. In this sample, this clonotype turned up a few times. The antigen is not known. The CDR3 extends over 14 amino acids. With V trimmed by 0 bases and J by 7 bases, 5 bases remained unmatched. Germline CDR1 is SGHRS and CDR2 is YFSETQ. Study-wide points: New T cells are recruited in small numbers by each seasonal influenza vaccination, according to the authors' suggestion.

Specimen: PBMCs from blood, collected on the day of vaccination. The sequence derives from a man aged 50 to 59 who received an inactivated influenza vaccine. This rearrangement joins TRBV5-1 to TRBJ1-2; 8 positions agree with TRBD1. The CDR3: CASSLGTGIAGYTF. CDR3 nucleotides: TGCGCCAGCAGCTTGGGGACAGGGATCGCTGGCTACACCTTC.